A selection of T cell receptor beta chains follows, all from one sample in a study of T cell repertoires in cytomegalovirus infection. TCRdb redid the calling of the reads with MiXCR, one entry per CDR3 protein. The data contain roughly 300,000 distinct CDR3 sequences, 9% to 9.5% of them seen just once; the ten biggest clones take up around 4%. Sequencing used PBMCs. These receptors all stem from a human donor in good health (CMV status not recorded). Some clones in this sample may be carry-over from other donors' samples. Both conserved end residues are part of each CDR3. Fields, in order: J gene, D gene, clone size, V gene, CDR3 DNA, CDR3 protein. D genes are given only for firm matches. Clone size is stated in some rows and not others, as once, few, many or a class when expanded.

TRBJ1-3 NA many TRBV12-3/TRBV12-4 TGTGCCAGCAGTTTACCCCAAGGTTCAAAGGGCGGAAACACCATATATTTT CASSLPQGSKGGNTIYF
TRBJ2-7 NA few TRBV24-1 TGTGCCACCAGTGATGCACAGCGGGCGTACTTC CATSDAQRAYF
TRBJ2-7 TRBD2 many TRBV20-1 TGCAGTGCCCCGACTAGCGGAGGAACCTACGAGCAGTACTTC CSAPTSGGTYEQYF
TRBJ2-7 TRBD1 many TRBV6-1 TGTGCCAGCAGTATGGACAGGGTTCTTTACGAGCAGTACTTC CASSMDRVLYEQYF
TRBJ1-5 NA many TRBV7-2 TGTGCCAGCAGCCTTCTCGGGGGCAATCAGCCCCAGCATTTT CASSLLGGNQPQHF
TRBJ1-1 NA many TRBV7-2 TGTGCCAGCAGCTTATATACAGGGAACACTGAAGCTTTCTTT CASSLYTGNTEAFF
TRBJ2-7 NA NA TRBV27 TGTGCCAGCAGTTTTCTCGATCTGGGGGAGCAGCACTTC CASSFLDLGEQHF
TRBJ1-6 NA NA TRBV20-1 TGCAGCGCCTATGAAGGGCGGTATAATTCACCCCTCCACTTT CSAYEGRYNSPLHF
TRBJ2-7 NA few TRBV19 TGTGCCAGTAGTATCGACGGCTCCTCAGGGTACGAGCAGTACTTC CASSIDGSSGYEQYF
TRBJ1-2 NA many TRBV5-6 TGTGCCAGCAGTTCACAGATCGGACGGTGGTTCTATGGCTACACCTTC CASSSQIGRWFYGYTF
TRBJ1-4 TRBD1 few TRBV28 TGTGCCAGCAGTCCGTTTGCGACAGGGCTTAATGAAAAACTGTTTTTT CASSPFATGLNEKLFF
TRBJ1-2 NA NA TRBV7-2 TGTGCCAGCAGCTCAGGGGTCGGGGACTTTAACTATGGCTACACCTTC CASSSGVGDFNYGYTF
TRBJ2-7 NA few TRBV20-1 TGCAGTGCTAGAGAGCGGTCAGGGTCTTTCTCCTACGAGCAGTACTTC CSARERSGSFSYEQYF
TRBJ1-5 NA NA TRBV12-3/TRBV12-4 TGTGCCAGCAGCCTAGGGGTGGATAGCAATCAGCCCCAGCATTTT CASSLGVDSNQPQHF
TRBJ1-2 TRBD1 few TRBV3-1 TGTGCCAGCAGCCACCCCCTCGCCGCAGGGGGTCACGGCTACACCTTC CASSHPLAAGGHGYTF
TRBJ2-5 TRBD1 few TRBV11-1 TGTGCCAGCAGCTTAGGAGGGGGACAGAGCCAAGAGACCCAGTACTTC CASSLGGGQSQETQYF
TRBJ1-5 NA NA TRBV28 TGTGCCAGCAGTCGGGGGAGAGTGAGCAATCAGCCCCAGCATTTT CASSRGRVSNQPQHF
TRBJ1-2 NA NA TRBV7-9 TGTGCCAGCAGCTTAGTGGTCAGCACGGGTGGTGGCTACACCTTC CASSLVVSTGGGYTF
TRBJ1-5 NA few TRBV6-2/TRBV6-3 TGTGCCAGCAGTTACGCCCAGAGGAGCAATCAGCCCCAGCATTTT CASSYAQRSNQPQHF
TRBJ2-7 TRBD1 NA TRBV7-2 TGTGCCAGCAGCTTCCGGGACAGCCAACGACACGAGCAGTACTTC CASSFRDSQRHEQYF
TRBJ2-7 NA many TRBV7-2 TGTGCCAGCAGCTCCCATGGTAGCTACGAGCAGTACTTC CASSSHGSYEQYF
TRBJ2-1 NA few TRBV28 TGTGCCAGCATTCCTTTTGGGAGCTCCTACAATGAGCAGTTCTTC CASIPFGSSYNEQFF
TRBJ2-7 NA NA TRBV4-2 TGTGCCAGCAGCCGCCCTGACAGCCCCCCCTACGAGCAGTACTTC CASSRPDSPPYEQYF
TRBJ1-3 NA many TRBV7-6 TGTGCCAGCAGCTTAGGCAGCTACGGGGGAAACACCATATATTTT CASSLGSYGGNTIYF
TRBJ1-6 NA many TRBV7-3 TGTGCCAGCAGCTTACTCCCGACCTCCGAGGGGAATTCACCCCTCCACTTT CASSLLPTSEGNSPLHF
TRBJ1-2 TRBD1 NA TRBV28 TGTGCCAGCACCCCCCCGACAGGGAATGGCTACACCTTC CASTPPTGNGYTF
TRBJ1-2 NA few TRBV7-9 TGTGCCAGCAGCCTAGCACAGGAGACAGGCTACACCTTC CASSLAQETGYTF
TRBJ2-1 TRBD2 many TRBV20-1 TGCAGTGCTAGCTCTGCTAGCGGGAGTGTTCTCACCAATGAGCAGTTCTTC CSASSASGSVLTNEQFF
TRBJ1-5 NA many TRBV20-1 TGCAGTGCTTGGGACGGTTTCGCTACTTATAGCAATCAGCCCCAGCATTTT CSAWDGFATYSNQPQHF
TRBJ2-3 NA many TRBV7-2 TGTGCCAGCAGCTTAGTAGTATTCTCCACAAAGGATACGCAGTATTTT CASSLVVFSTKDTQYF
TRBJ2-1 NA few TRBV7-2 TGTGCCAGCAGCTTTGGGGAAGAGCAGTTCTTC CASSFGEEQFF
TRBJ1-2 NA many TRBV10-1 TGCGCCAGCAGTGAGAAAATTCTGAGGGCATATGGCTACACCTTC CASSEKILRAYGYTF
TRBJ1-1 TRBD1 many TRBV7-2 TGTGCCAGCAGCTTGGGGGACAGGGAAGCTTTCTTT CASSLGDREAFF
TRBJ2-3 NA few TRBV9 TGTGCCAGCAGCCCTACCCCGGGACCCGGGGCAGATACGCAGTATTTT CASSPTPGPGADTQYF
TRBJ2-3 TRBD2 many TRBV7-2 TGTGCCAGCAGCTATACTAGCGGGAGGGGTTTTACAGATACGCAGTATTTT CASSYTSGRGFTDTQYF
TRBJ1-2 NA NA TRBV29-1 TGCAGCGTGGCAACAAGCGGCTACACCTTC CSVATSGYTF
TRBJ2-7 NA NA TRBV19 TGTGCCAGTAGTATAGCATCCACCTACGAGCAGTACTTC CASSIASTYEQYF
TRBJ1-1 NA many TRBV7-2 TGTGCCAGCAGCTACCAACGGAATGAAGCTTTCTTT CASSYQRNEAFF
TRBJ2-3 TRBD2 few TRBV28 TGTGCCAGCAGTTTATCCCTAGCGGTACTCACCCAGTATTTT CASSLSLAVLTQYF
TRBJ1-5 NA NA TRBV4-1 TGCGCCAGCAGCCAAGATAACTGGGGGACGGGCAATCAGCCCCAGCATTTT CASSQDNWGTGNQPQHF
TRBJ2-5 NA many TRBV4-3 TGCGCCAGCAGCCAAGGAAGGGCAGCCCAGCTTGGGACCCAGTACTTC CASSQGRAAQLGTQYF
TRBJ2-1 NA NA TRBV7-2 TGTGCCAGCAGCTTTAGAAGACTAGTGGGACCCTACAATGAGCAGTTCTTC CASSFRRLVGPYNEQFF
TRBJ2-1 TRBD2 NA TRBV10-3 TGTGCCACCACTAGCGCAGGCCTGTTCGATGAGCAGTTCTTC CATTSAGLFDEQFF
TRBJ2-2 TRBD1 many TRBV4-3 TGCGCCAGCAGCCACCTACAGGGGAGCGGGGAGCTGTTTTTT CASSHLQGSGELFF
TRBJ1-1 NA NA TRBV14 TGTGCCAGCAGCCAGCCTCAGGGCCTGGACACTGAAGCTTTCTTT CASSQPQGLDTEAFF
TRBJ1-2 NA many TRBV10-3 TGTGCCATCAGTGAGTCGGTGCCCGGACCACCCCAGGCTAACTATGGCTACACCTTC CAISESVPGPPQANYGYTF
TRBJ2-3 NA few TRBV6-5 TGTGCCAGCAGTTACTCGCCTCCCAGGAATACGCAGTATTTT CASSYSPPRNTQYF
TRBJ2-3 NA many TRBV7-9 TGTGCCAGCAGCTTCGACTGGACCTTAAGCACAGATACGCAGTATTTT CASSFDWTLSTDTQYF
TRBJ2-4 NA few TRBV28 TGTGCCAGCAGTATGCAAGGGGGTTGGCCCAAAAACATTCAGTACTTC CASSMQGGWPKNIQYF
TRBJ1-5 NA NA TRBV19 TGTGCCAGTAGTGGTCGGGACGTCCCCAATCAGCCCCAGCATTTT CASSGRDVPNQPQHF
TRBJ2-3 NA many TRBV12-3/TRBV12-4 TGTGCCAGCACCTTAGCAGGGGGCACAGATACGCAGTATTTT CASTLAGGTDTQYF
TRBJ1-6 NA many TRBV7-2 TGTGCCAGCAGCTTTCAAAATTCACCCCTCCACTTT CASSFQNSPLHF
TRBJ1-4 NA NA TRBV19 TGTGCCAGCTACAAGGGATCAACTAATGAAAAACTGTTTTTT CASYKGSTNEKLFF
TRBJ2-6 NA many TRBV7-3 TGTGCCAGCAGCCAAGAGGTAGTCGGGGGATTCTCTGGGGCCAACGTCCTGACTTTC CASSQEVVGGFSGANVLTF
TRBJ2-7 NA once TRBV6-2/TRBV6-3 TGTGCCAGCAACTCCATAGGTCTCTACGAGCAGTACTTC CASNSIGLYEQYF
TRBJ2-3 NA NA TRBV12-3/TRBV12-4 TGTGCCAGCAACGACCCCCGGGTGAGCACAGATACGCAGTATTTT CASNDPRVSTDTQYF
TRBJ2-7 NA few TRBV5-1 TGCGCCACCCGCCAGTGGGACGGAGACTACGAGCAGTACTTC CATRQWDGDYEQYF